One and the same sample provided the 7 T cell receptor beta chains below, sequenced in a study of T-cell memory formation after mild COVID-19. TCRdb re-derived calls from the 5' RACE reads in MiXCR, one entry per CDR3 protein. The top ten hold about 8.7% of the sample, which has hundreds of thousands of distinct CDR3 sequences, about a fifth seen once. Sample: PBMCs or a T cell subset sorted from them (not recorded which). Receptors were obtained from an adult woman who had mild COVID-19 (a few samples of this study predate the infection). Cell type and time point are not known.

This rearrangement joins TRBV7-7 to TRBJ2-5, with 13 bases that match TRBD2. After removal of 8 bases from V and 4 bases from J, the junction contained 4 bases not matched to a gene. This CDR3 comprises 14 residues. Germline V gives CDR1 SSHAT, CDR2 FNYEAQ (reference sequence). CDR3 in amino acids: CASGTSGVGETQYF. The CDR3 nucleotides are TGTGCCAGCGGGACTAGCGGGGTTGGAGAGACCCAGTACTTC.

This clonotype was picked up a small number of times. The gene calls are TRBV7-9 and TRBJ2-5, with D perhaps matching TRBD2 (6 bases). Trimming removed 7 bases at V and 2 bases at J, with 11 bases between. This CDR3 spans 13 amino acids. The germline V gene has CDR1 SEHNR and CDR2 FQNEAQ (reference sequence). In DNA, the CDR3 is TGTGCCAGCACCCTGGAGGGGCAAGAGACCCAGTACTTC. Its protein is CASTLEGQETQYF.

This clonotype was observed a handful of times. The genes are TRBV20-1 and TRBJ2-7; either TRBD1 or TRBD2 may fit D (5 bases each). The V gene's germline CDR1 is DFQATT and CDR2 SNEGSKA (reference sequence). The CDR3 spans 13 residues. V shed 6 bases and J shed 2 bases, with 14 bases lying between them. The CDR3 loop reads CSAGTWGTYEQYF. DNA of the CDR3: TGCAGTGCAGGGACGTGGGGCACCTACGAGCAGTACTTC.

This clonotype was seen repeatedly, ten times or more. The chain uses TRBV4-2 and TRBJ2-1, with 10 bases identical to TRBD2. The CDR3 extends over 17 amino acids. V lost 4 bases and J lost 9; bases outside the gene matches: 15. Per germline, CDR1 LGHNA and CDR2 YNFKEQ. The CDR3 is CASSPKRSGLASSEQFF. The CDR3 region has the DNA TGTGCCAGCAGCCCGAAAAGGTCGGGACTAGCGAGCTCTGAGCAGTTCTTC.

The sample holds a few counts of this clonotype. The chain joins TRBV11-2 to TRBJ1-1, with D hard to call. The CDR3 has 14 amino acids. Between the trimmed V and J ends, which lost 2 bases and 1 base, there was a span of 8 bases. Germline V gene sequence: CDR1 SGHAT, CDR2 FQNNGV. CDR3 nucleotides: TGTGCCAGCAGCTTACTTTTCCAGAACACTGAAGCTTTCTTT. It specifies CASSLLFQNTEAFF.

The sample holds many counts of this clonotype. The chain combines TRBV12-3 or TRBV12-4 with TRBJ2-2, with 8 bases fitting TRBD1. The J segment lost 2 bases and the V segment lost 5 bases, leaving 7 bases of the junction unmatched. The CDR3 is 16 residues long. The CDR3 nucleotides read TGTGCCAGCAGTGATGTCGGGACAGGCAACACCGGGGAGCTGTTTTTT. Protein sequence: CASSDVGTGNTGELFF.

CDR3 nucleotide sequence: TGTGCCAGCAGCTCCCTCGTGGGGACTTTGGGCGAGCAGTACTTC. Translation: CASSSLVGTLGEQYF. The chain carries TRBV11-2 and TRBJ2-7; D might be TRBD2 (6 bases). The CDR3 consists of 15 residues. Germline assignment: CDR1 SGHAT and CDR2 FQNNGV. Deletions cut 4 bases from V and 6 bases from J, with 19 bases between. The full variable domain, completed using reference TRBV11-2 and TRBJ2-7, is EAGVAQSPRYKIIEKRQSVAFWCNPISGHATLYWYQQILGQGPKLLIQFQNNGVVDDSQLPKDRFSAERLKGVDSTLKIQPAKLEDSAVYLCASSSLVGTLGEQYFGPGTRLTVT.